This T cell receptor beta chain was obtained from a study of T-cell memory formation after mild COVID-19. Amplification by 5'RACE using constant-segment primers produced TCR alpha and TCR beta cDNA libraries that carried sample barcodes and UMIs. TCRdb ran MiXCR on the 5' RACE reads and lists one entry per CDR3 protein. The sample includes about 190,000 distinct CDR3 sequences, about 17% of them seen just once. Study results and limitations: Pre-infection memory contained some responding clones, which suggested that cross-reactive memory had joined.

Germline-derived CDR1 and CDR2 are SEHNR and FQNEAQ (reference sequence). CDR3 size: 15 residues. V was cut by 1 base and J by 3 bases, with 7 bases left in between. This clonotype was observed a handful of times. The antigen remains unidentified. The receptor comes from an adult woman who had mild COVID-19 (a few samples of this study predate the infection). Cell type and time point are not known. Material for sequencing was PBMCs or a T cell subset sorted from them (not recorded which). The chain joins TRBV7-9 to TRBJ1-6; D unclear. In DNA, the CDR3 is TGTGCCAGCAGCTTAGATCCAGTCTATAATTCACCCCTCCACTTT. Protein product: CASSLDPVYNSPLHF.